A single T cell receptor (beta chain) is shown here with its context. Its antigen remains unknown. The record originates from a study of T cell repertoires and HLA-DP antigens. Overall study: Alloreactive CD4+ T cells targeted HLA-DP on transduced HeLa. Versus self, one alloantigen differed at one groove amino acid, the other at ten.

Germline V CDR1 and CDR2: KGHSH, LQKENI. V was pared by 3 bases and J by 3 bases, with 19 bases between. The CDR3 has 17 amino acids. Untouched CD4+ T cells were bead-isolated at about 97.7% purity. The primer mix covered 54 TRBV segments and 13 TRBJ segments. Sequenced by immunoSEQ multiplex PCR; TCRdb stores in-frame clones only, minus some. The sample has more than 90,000 clones; about 91% are singletons. The sequenced sample consisted of CD4+ T cells from PBMCs. This receptor was taken from a woman younger than 30 in good health and CMV-seronegative. The rearrangement links TRBV18 to TRBJ2-3; the D gene is possibly TRBD2 (5 bases). The CDR3 DNA reads as TGTGCCAGCTCACCGACCACTAGGCCCCTGGGGACAGATACGCAGTATTTT. It is translated as CASSPTTRPLGTDTQYF.